What follows are 9 T cell receptor beta chains derived from one specimen sequenced in a study of human T cells and chemical hapten exposure. Time point here: pre-sensitization, week 0. The treatment here: therapeutic diphenylcyclopropenone sensitization with weekly scalp DPC. The template was total RNA from unfractionated whole blood. TCRdb redid the calling of the RACE reads with MiXCR, one entry per CDR3 protein. This table has some 57,000 distinct CDR3 sequences, 8.5% to 10% appearing once. Sample: whole blood, taken in connection with sensitization to the hapten diphenylcyclopropenone (DPC). These receptors were obtained from a young woman with alopecia areata. Some clones in this sample may be carry-over from other donors' samples.

This clonotype appeared many times. The J gene is TRBJ1-1, the V gene TRBV6-1; D is uncertain. This CDR3 has 13 residues. V was shortened by 2 bases and J by 10 bases, with 14 bases between the two germline ends. Germline CDR1 MNHNS, CDR2 SASEGT. The CDR3 region has the DNA TGTGCCAGCAGTGAAAAGGTTCCTCTCCGAGCTTTCTTT. Translated, it gives CASSEKVPLRAFF.

The chain is built from TRBV4-2 and TRBJ1-4; D not certain. The CDR3 is 13 amino acids. In germline, CDR1 is LGHNA, CDR2 YNFKEQ. V was trimmed by 0 bases and J by 8 bases, leaving 7 bases between them. The CDR3 here is CASSQDAAEKLFF. The DNA of the CDR3 is TGTGCCAGCAGCCAAGATGCGGCGGAAAAACTGTTTTTT.

This clonotype occurred a few times. The chain has TRBV20-1 and TRBJ1-5; D not resolved. The CDR3 sequence is 13 residues long. Deletions cut 3 bases from V and 3 bases from J, with 9 bases between. The germline gives CDR1 DFQATT, CDR2 SNEGSKA (reference sequence). The CDR3 nucleotides read TGCAGTGCTAGGGGTACAAACAATCAGCCCCAGCATTTT. Its translation: CSARGTNNQPQHF.

This clonotype was counted between two and nine times. This sequence joins TRBV5-1 and TRBJ1-1, with D perhaps matching TRBD1 (5 bases). Germline V CDR1 and CDR2: SGHRS, YFSETQ. V was trimmed by 0 bases and J by 1 base, leaving 13 bases between them. The CDR3 totals 16 residues. The CDR3 DNA is TGCGCCAGCAGCTTGGACCCACAGGCGAGGAACACTGAAGCTTTCTTT. The encoded protein is CASSLDPQARNTEAFF.

This clonotype was seen a handful of times. The chain uses TRBV3-1 and TRBJ1-6; D possibly corresponds to TRBD1 (5 bases). Trimming cost V 6 bases and J 16 bases, with 19 bases left between them. This CDR3 has 13 amino acids. Germline V CDR1 and CDR2: LGHDT, YNNKEL (reference sequence). CDR3 sequence reads: CASSTGGVRSLHF. For the CDR3, the DNA is TGTGCCAGCAGTACGGGAGGGGTGAGATCTCTCCACTTT.

A word on this clonotype: Germline is not matched at one junction end, which may reflect a read error. This chain connects TRBV11-2 to TRBJ2-3; 8 bases match TRBD2. This CDR3 has 11 residues. The germline gives CDR1 SGHAT, CDR2 FQNNGV. The CDR3 sequence is CASSCGTGGDF. Written as DNA, the CDR3 is TGTGCCAGCAGCTGTGGGACCGGGGGGGATTTT.

This clonotype has just a few counts. The rearrangement uses TRBV5-1 and TRBJ2-7; TRBD1 might be the D (6 bases). The V and J ends lost 3 bases and 2 bases respectively, with 12 bases between them. From germline, CDR1 is SGHRS and CDR2 YFSETQ. This CDR3 has 14 amino acids. In DNA, the CDR3 is TGCGCCAGCAGCTCACAGGGTGGGACCTACGAGCAGTACTTC. Its protein is CASSSQGGTYEQYF.

The J gene is TRBJ2-1, the V gene TRBV10-3; TRBD2 matches at 12 bases. V shed 3 bases and J 3 bases; nucleotides not matched to a gene: 0. CDR3 length: 15 residues. CDR1 and CDR2 from the germline V gene are ENHRY and SYGVKD. The CDR3 DNA reads as TGTGCCATCAGTGAACTAGCGGGGGGCTACAATGAGCAGTTCTTC. This encodes CAISELAGGYNEQFF.

This chain uses TRBV20-1 with TRBJ1-2, with D uncertain. CDR3 size: 12 residues. CDR1 DFQATT and CDR2 SNEGSKA come from the germline V gene (reference sequence). The V end lost 6 bases, the J end lost 7 bases, and 15 bases lay between the germline ends. The CDR3 protein is CSAPPGNGGYTF. The CDR3 coding sequence is TGCAGTGCCCCCCCAGGCAATGGTGGCTACACCTTC.